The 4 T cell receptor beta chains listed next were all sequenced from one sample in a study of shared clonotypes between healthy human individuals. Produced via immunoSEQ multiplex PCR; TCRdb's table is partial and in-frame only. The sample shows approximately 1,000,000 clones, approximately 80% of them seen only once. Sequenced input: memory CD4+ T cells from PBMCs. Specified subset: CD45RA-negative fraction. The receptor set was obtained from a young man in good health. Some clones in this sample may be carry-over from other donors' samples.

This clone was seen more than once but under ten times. The CDR3 reads CAWSVRGRGAFF. CDR3 DNA: TGTGCCTGGAGTGTACGAGGGAGGGGAGCTTTCTTT. This sequence joins TRBV30 and TRBJ1-1; a weak D match, TRBD1 (5 bases). Germline assignment: CDR1 GTSNPN and CDR2 SVGIG (reference sequence). This CDR3 has 12 amino acids. The V end lost 0 bases, the J end lost 10 bases, and 12 bases lay between the germline ends.

CDR3 sequence (DNA): TGCGCCAGCAGCCTAGGACAGGGGGGTCTAAGTGAAAAACTGTTTTTT. This translates into CASSLGQGGLSEKLFF. J is TRBJ1-4 and V is TRBV4-1, with TRBD1 matching over 10 bases. The CDR3 covers 16 residues. The trim removed 4 bases at V and 7 bases at J, leaving 9 bases unmatched. Germline CDR1 MGHRA, CDR2 YSYEKL.

CDR3 sequence: CASSLRGRGEKLFF. CDR3 nucleotide sequence: TGTGCCAGCAGCTTACGGGGGCGGGGCGAAAAACTGTTTTTT. The gene calls are TRBV7-8 and TRBJ1-4; D is possibly TRBD1 (6 bases). Germline values: CDR1 SGHVS, CDR2 FQNEAQ. Trimming shortened V by 2 bases and J by 8 bases, and 12 bases separated the two germline ends. The CDR3 sequence is 14 residues long. The whole variable domain, filled in from reference TRBV7-8 and TRBJ1-4, reads GAGVSQSPRYKVAKRGQDVALRCDPISGHVSLFWYQQALGQGPEFLTYFQNEAQLDKSGLPSDRFFAERPEGSVSTLKIQRTQQEDSAVYLCASSLRGRGEKLFFGSGTQLSVL.

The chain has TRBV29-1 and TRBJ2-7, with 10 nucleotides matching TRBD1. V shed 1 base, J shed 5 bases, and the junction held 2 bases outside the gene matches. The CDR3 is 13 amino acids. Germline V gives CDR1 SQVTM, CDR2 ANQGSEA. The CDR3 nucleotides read TGCAGCGTTGAAGGGGACAGGGGCGACGAGCAGTACTTC. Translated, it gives CSVEGDRGDEQYF.